The rows below give T cell receptor beta chains drawn from one sample of a study of T cell responses to AZD1222 COVID-19 vaccine. The data were produced by immunoSEQ multiplex PCR, yet TCRdb's version contains in-frame clones alone and is incomplete. The sample has tens of thousands of clones; approximately 90% are singletons. The sample here was peripheral blood, taken 28 days after the second dose of the MenACWY control vaccine. The source is an adult who received the MenACWY meningococcal vaccine as a control. Each CDR3 is given with its conserved first and last residue. D genes are given only for firm matches. The size field is filled for only some rows; it gives once, few, many or a size class.

clone_size	j_call	v_call	d_call	cdr3_nt	cdr3_aa
NA	TRBJ1-5	TRBV19	TRBD1	TGTGCCAGTAGTATAGAGGGGGACAGAAGCAATCAGCCCCAGCATTTT	CASSIEGDRSNQPQHF
NA	TRBJ1-6	TRBV5-1	NA	TGCGCCAGCAGCTTGGAGGGCAGTAATTCACCCCTCCACTTT	CASSLEGSNSPLHF
NA	TRBJ1-1	TRBV7-8	NA	TGTGCCAGCAGCCCATATGTGAACACTGAAGCTTTCTTT	CASSPYVNTEAFF
NA	TRBJ2-7	TRBV4-1	TRBD2	TGCGCCAGCAGCCAAGGGACTAGCGGCTACGAGCAGTACTTC	CASSQGTSGYEQYF
NA	TRBJ1-5	TRBV6-4	NA	TGTGCCAGCATGGTAGGCCGTAAAAACCAGCCCCAGCATTTT	CASMVGRKNQPQHF
NA	TRBJ2-4	TRBV19	NA	TGTGCCAGTAGTTCCGGACGGGACTTGAACATTCAGTACTTC	CASSSGRDLNIQYF
once	TRBJ1-2	TRBV4-1	NA	TGCGCCAGCAGCCAAGACTCGTGGGCCTCCTATGGCTACACCTTC	CASSQDSWASYGYTF
NA	TRBJ1-5	TRBV7-9	TRBD1	TGTGCCAGCAGTCTACAGGGGATCCAGCCCCAGCATTTT	CASSLQGIQPQHF
NA	TRBJ2-1	TRBV7-2	NA	TGTGCCAGCAGCCTCTTTGGCCGGCCCCTCTACAATGAGCAGTTCTTC	CASSLFGRPLYNEQFF
NA	TRBJ2-3	TRBV10-3	TRBD2	TGTGCCATCAGTAAGCGGGAGGGCCCCACAGATACGCAGTATTTT	CAISKREGPTDTQYF
NA	TRBJ2-7	TRBV5-6	NA	TGTGCCAGCAGCTTGAGGTCGTCCTACGAGCAGTACTTC	CASSLRSSYEQYF
NA	TRBJ2-4	TRBV9	NA	TGTGCCAGCAGCGTAGATCCAGCCGGAGGAGCCAAAAACATTCAGTACTTC	CASSVDPAGGAKNIQYF
NA	TRBJ1-6	TRBV21-1	NA	TGTGCCAGCAGCACTCCGGGACTTCTAAATTCACCCCTCCACTTT	CASSTPGLLNSPLHF
NA	TRBJ2-2	TRBV5-1	TRBD1	TGCGCCAGCAGCAAGGACAGGGGGCCAACCGGGGAGCTGTTTTTT	CASSKDRGPTGELFF